The entry below gives a single T cell receptor (beta chain) sequence along with its context. Its antigen is not identified. These data are taken from a study of a mutant IDH1 vaccine in newly diagnosed glioma. Study findings and constraints: Vaccine-induced immune responses occurred in approximately 93% of patients.

The CDR3 is made up of 13 amino acids. Germline assignment: CDR1 SGHVS and CDR2 FNYEAQ. The V gene lost 5 bases and the J gene lost 6 bases, with 10 bases spanning the gap. Profiling relied on immunoSEQ multiplex PCR, and the TCRdb table lists in-frame clones only, not all of them. The table records 50,000 or so clones, about four fifths of them present only once. Indicated time point: week 47, end of study. Vaccinated patients received 300 ug of mutant IDH1 20-mer peptide per dose, with topical imiquimod. This TCR was sampled from a woman aged 25 to 39 with glioma. Some clones in this sample may be carry-over from other donors' samples. Specimen: PBMCs, collected from a glioma patient whose treatment included an IDH1 peptide vaccine. The J gene is TRBJ2-2, the V gene TRBV7-6; D remains ambiguous. The CDR3: CASSPIGPGELFF. The CDR3 DNA sequence: TGTGCCAGCAGCCCCATAGGGCCCGGGGAGCTGTTTTTT.